One and the same sample provided the 4 T cell receptor beta chains below, sequenced in a study of cytomegalovirus exposure and HLA in healthy donors. Both 60 Vbeta primers and 13 Jbeta primers went into the PCR. TCRdb keeps only in-frame clones here, not all; method: immunoSEQ multiplex PCR. The data contain 150,000 to 170,000 clones, over 75% of them singletons. The sequenced sample consisted of PBMCs. Receptors were obtained from a woman in her thirties or forties in good health and CMV-seropositive.

In this sample, this clone turned up a few times. Written as DNA, the CDR3 is TGTGCCAGCAGCTTATACAGCCATTGGGCTAATGAAAAACTGTTTTTT. This codes for CASSLYSHWANEKLFF. The chain recombines TRBV9 with TRBJ1-4, with no clear D. CDR1 is SGDLS, CDR2 YYNGEE, per germline. This CDR3 spans 16 amino acids. V dropped 4 bases and J dropped 3 bases, with 16 bases sitting between them.

This chain joins TRBV25-1 and TRBJ2-7; 10 bases map to TRBD1. Losses at the gene ends were 6 bases for V and 6 bases for J; bases not matched to a gene: 8. CDR3 length equals 14 residues. Germline V gene sequence: CDR1 MGHDK, CDR2 SYGVNS. In DNA form, the CDR3 reads TGTGCCAGCAGACCGGGACAGGGGCCATCCGAGCAGTACTTC. This translates into CASRPGQGPSEQYF.

Here the CDR3 DNA reads TGTGCCAGCAGCCTTAGACAGGGTGCCTATGGCTACACCTTC. It codes for CASSLRQGAYGYTF. The chain links TRBV6-1 to TRBJ1-2; TRBD1 matches 7 bases. V was pared by 6 bases and J by 4 bases, with 8 bases of the junction left unmatched. The germline gives CDR1 MNHNS, CDR2 SASEGT. The CDR3 totals 14 residues.

The chain has TRBV7-3 and TRBJ2-7; 9 nucleotides agree with TRBD1. From germline, CDR1 is SGHTA and CDR2 FQGTGA. CDR3 length: 15 residues. With 1 base clipped from V and 5 bases from J, the junction kept 6 bases outside the gene matches. The CDR3 region has the DNA TGTGCCAGCAGCTTAATGGGGACAGGGAGTCACGAGCAGTACTTC. Translation: CASSLMGTGSHEQYF.